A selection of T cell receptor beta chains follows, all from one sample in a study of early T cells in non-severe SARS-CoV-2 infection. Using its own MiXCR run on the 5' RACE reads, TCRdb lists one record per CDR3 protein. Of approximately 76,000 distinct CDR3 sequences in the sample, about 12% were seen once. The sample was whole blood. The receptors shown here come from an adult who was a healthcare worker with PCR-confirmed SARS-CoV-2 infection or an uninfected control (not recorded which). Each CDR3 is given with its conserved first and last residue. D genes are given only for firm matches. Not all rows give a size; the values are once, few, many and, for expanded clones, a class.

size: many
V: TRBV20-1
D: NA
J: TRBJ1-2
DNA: TGCAGTGCTCTACCGAGGTCCTCTAACTATGGCTACACCTTC
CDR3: CSALPRSSNYGYTF

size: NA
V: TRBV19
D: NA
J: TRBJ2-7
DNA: TGTGCCAGTAGTATTTATTCTGGGACTCGAACCTACGAGCAGTACTTC
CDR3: CASSIYSGTRTYEQYF

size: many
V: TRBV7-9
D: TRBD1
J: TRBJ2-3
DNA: TGTGCCAGCAGCCCGAGACAGGGTCTAAGGGGCACAGATACGCAGTATTTT
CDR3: CASSPRQGLRGTDTQYF

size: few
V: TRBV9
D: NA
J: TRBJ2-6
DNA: TGTGCCAGCAGCGGGCAGGGCCCTGGGGCCAACGTCCTGACTTTC
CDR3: CASSGQGPGANVLTF

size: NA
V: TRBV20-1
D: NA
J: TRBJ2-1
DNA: TGCAGTGCTAGAGGGGACACTTACAATGAGCAGTTCTTC
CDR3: CSARGDTYNEQFF

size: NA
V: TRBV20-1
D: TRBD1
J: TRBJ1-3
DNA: TGCAGTGTACAACCACCGGGACAGGGGGGCTTTGCTGGAAACACCATATATTTT
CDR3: CSVQPPGQGGFAGNTIYF

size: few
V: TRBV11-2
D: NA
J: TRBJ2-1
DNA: TGTGCCAGCAGCTTTGGGGCGGGACACATTTACAATGAGCAGTTCTTC
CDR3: CASSFGAGHIYNEQFF

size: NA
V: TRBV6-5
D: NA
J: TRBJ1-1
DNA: TGTGCCAGCAGTTACGCCCGGGGCACAGACACTGAAGCTTTCTTT
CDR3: CASSYARGTDTEAFF

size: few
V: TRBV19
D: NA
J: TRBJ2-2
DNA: TGTGCCAGTAGACCGACAGGATACACCGGGGAGCTGTTTTTT
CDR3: CASRPTGYTGELFF

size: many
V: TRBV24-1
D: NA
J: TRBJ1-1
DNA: TGTGCCACCAGTGCCCCCGGGCTGAACACTGAAGCTTTCTTT
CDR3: CATSAPGLNTEAFF

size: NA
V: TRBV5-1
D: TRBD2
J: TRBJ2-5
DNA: TGCGCCAGCACCATAGCGGGAGCCGGCCAAGAGACCCAGTACTTC
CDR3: CASTIAGAGQETQYF

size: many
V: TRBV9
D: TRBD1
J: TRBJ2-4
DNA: TGTGCCAGCAGCCCGACAGGGACAGCCAAAAACATTCAGTACTTC
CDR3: CASSPTGTAKNIQYF

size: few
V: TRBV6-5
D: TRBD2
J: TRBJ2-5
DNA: TGTGCCAGCAGCTGGACTAGCGGGGGCCAAGAGACCCAGTACTTC
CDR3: CASSWTSGGQETQYF

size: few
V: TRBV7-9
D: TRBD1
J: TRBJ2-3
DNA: TGTGCCAGCAGCTTGGTCCAGGGGGCTGCGCAGTATTTT
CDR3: CASSLVQGAAQYF

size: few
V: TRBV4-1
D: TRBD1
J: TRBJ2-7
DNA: TGCGCCAGCAGCCCTGAGACAGGGTGGGACGAGCAGTACTTC
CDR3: CASSPETGWDEQYF

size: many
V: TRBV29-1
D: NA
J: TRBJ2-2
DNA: TGCAGCGTTGAACGGCTCAACACCGGGGAGCTGTTTTTT
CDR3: CSVERLNTGELFF

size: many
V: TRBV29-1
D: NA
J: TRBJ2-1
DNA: TGCAGCGTCGTACCCCACTACTCGATGTACGAGCAGTTCTTC
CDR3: CSVVPHYSMYEQFF

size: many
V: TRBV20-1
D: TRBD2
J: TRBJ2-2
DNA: TGCAGTGCTAGAGATCGTACTAGCGGGGGGATCACCGGGGAGCTGTTTTTT
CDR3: CSARDRTSGGITGELFF

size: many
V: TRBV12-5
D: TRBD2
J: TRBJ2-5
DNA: TGTGCTAGTGGCCCTAGCGGACTAGCGGTACAAGAGACCCAGTACTTC
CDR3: CASGPSGLAVQETQYF

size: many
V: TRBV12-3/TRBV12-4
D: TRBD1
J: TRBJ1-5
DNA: TGTGCCAGCAGTTCGAGACAGGGTATTTGGAAGCCCCAGCATTTT
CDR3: CASSSRQGIWKPQHF

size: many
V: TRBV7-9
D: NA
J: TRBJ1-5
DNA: TGTGCCAGCAGCTTCTTGGATAATCAGCCCCAGCATTTT
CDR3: CASSFLDNQPQHF

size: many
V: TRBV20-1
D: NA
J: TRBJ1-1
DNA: TGCAGTGCTAGAGATGACGGACGGAAGAACACTGAAGCTTTCTTT
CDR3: CSARDDGRKNTEAFF

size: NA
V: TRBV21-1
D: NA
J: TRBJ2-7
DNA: TGTGCCAGCAGCAAAAGCGACCCGGACGAGCAGTACTTC
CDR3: CASSKSDPDEQYF

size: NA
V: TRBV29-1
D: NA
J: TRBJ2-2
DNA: TGCAGCGTTGAATGGTGGGACACCGGGGAGCTGTTTTTT
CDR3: CSVEWWDTGELFF

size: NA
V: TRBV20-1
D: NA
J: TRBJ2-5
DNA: TGCAGTGCTAGGAGTCTAGCGCCTCAAGAGACCCAGTACTTC
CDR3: CSARSLAPQETQYF

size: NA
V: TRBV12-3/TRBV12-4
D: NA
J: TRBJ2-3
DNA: TGTGCCAGCACTGACCCCTCCTCTGGCACAGATACGCAGTATTTT
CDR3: CASTDPSSGTDTQYF

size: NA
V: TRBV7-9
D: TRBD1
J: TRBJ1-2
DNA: TGTGCCAGCAGCTTCGAGGGGGCAGGTGGCTACACCTTC
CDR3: CASSFEGAGGYTF

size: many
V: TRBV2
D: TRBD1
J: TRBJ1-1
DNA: TGTGCCAGCAGTGAAACGGGGGACAGGGGGGAAGAAGCTTTCTTT
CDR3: CASSETGDRGEEAFF

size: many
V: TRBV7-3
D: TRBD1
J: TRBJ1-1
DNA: TGTGCCAGCAGCTTATCTGGGACAGACAACACTGAAGCTTTCTTT
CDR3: CASSLSGTDNTEAFF

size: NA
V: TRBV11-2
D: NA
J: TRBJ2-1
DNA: TGTGCCAGCAGCCCCCGGACCTGGGCCTCCTACAATGAGCAGTTCTTC
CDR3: CASSPRTWASYNEQFF

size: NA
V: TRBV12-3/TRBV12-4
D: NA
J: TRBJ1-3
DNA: TGTGCCAGCAGTTTACGGGGTTACTCTGGAAACACCATATATTTT
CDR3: CASSLRGYSGNTIYF

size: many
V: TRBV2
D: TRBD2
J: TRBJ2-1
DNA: TGTGCCACCAGGACTAGCGGGAGTGTCGCTGAGCAGTTCTTC
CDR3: CATRTSGSVAEQFF

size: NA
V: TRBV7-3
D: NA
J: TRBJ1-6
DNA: TGTGCCAGCAGCTTAACCCTCGGGTCACCCCTCCACTTT
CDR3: CASSLTLGSPLHF

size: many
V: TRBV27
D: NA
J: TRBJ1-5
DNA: TGTGCCAGCAGTTTGGGGGGTAACAATCAGCCCCAGCATTTT
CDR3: CASSLGGNNQPQHF

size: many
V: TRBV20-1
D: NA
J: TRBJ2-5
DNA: TGCAGTGCTAGAGATGGGGGGGGCCAAGGGGCCCAGTACTTC
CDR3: CSARDGGGQGAQYF

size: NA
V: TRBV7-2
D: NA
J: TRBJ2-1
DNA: TGTGCCAGCAGTTCCGGGACCCGTTCGTACAATGAGCAGTTCTTC
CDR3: CASSSGTRSYNEQFF

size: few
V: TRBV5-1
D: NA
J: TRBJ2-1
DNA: TGCGCCAGCAGTACTAGTGGCTCCTACAATGAGCAGTTCTTC
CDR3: CASSTSGSYNEQFF

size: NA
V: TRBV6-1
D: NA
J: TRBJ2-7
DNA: TGTGCCAGCAGTGAAGAGGGGCCAACCTACGAGCAGTACTTC
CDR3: CASSEEGPTYEQYF

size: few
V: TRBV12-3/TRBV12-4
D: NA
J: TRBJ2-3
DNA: TGTGCCAGCAGTTTTTGGGGAGAGGGTAATACGCAGTATTTT
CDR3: CASSFWGEGNTQYF

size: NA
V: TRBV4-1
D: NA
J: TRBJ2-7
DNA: TGCGCCAGCAGCCAAGATCCGGCAGGGAACTCCTACGAGCAGTACTTC
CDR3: CASSQDPAGNSYEQYF

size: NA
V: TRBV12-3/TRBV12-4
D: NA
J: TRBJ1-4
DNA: TGTGCCAGCAGCCGACAGTCAACTAATGAAAAACTGTTTTTT
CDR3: CASSRQSTNEKLFF

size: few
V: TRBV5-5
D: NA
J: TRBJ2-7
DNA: TGTGCCAGCAGTCTGAGGGTTTACGAGCAGTACTTC
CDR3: CASSLRVYEQYF

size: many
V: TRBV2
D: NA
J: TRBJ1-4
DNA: TGTGCCAGCAGTCGAACAGGAACAACTAATGAAAAACTGTTTTTT
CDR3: CASSRTGTTNEKLFF

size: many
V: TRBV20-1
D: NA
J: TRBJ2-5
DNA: TGCAGTGCTAGAGATAGGAACGGGAGAGAGACCCAGTACTTC
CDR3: CSARDRNGRETQYF

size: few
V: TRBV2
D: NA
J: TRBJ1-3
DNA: TGTGCCAGCAGTGCCGACCGCAACTCTGAAAACACCATATATTTT
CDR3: CASSADRNSENTIYF

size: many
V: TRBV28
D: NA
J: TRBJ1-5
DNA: TGTGCCAGCAGCCCCCGACATGCACGGGACTTCAGCAATCAGCCCCAGCATTTT
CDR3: CASSPRHARDFSNQPQHF

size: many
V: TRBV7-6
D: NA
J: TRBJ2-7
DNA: TGTGCCAGCAGCCCGGGGACAGCGGGGAACGAGCAGTACTTC
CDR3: CASSPGTAGNEQYF

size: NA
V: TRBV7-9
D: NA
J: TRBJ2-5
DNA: TGTGCCAGCAGCTTGAGGGGTTCCGTTTTAAGTGAGACCCAGTACTTC
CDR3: CASSLRGSVLSETQYF

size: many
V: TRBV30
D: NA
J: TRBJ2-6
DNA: TGTGCCTGGAGTGCCACGAGGACGGGCGTATCTGGGGCCAACGTCCTGACTTTC
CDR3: CAWSATRTGVSGANVLTF

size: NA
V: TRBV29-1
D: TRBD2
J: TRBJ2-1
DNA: TGCAGCGCCCAAGGACTAGCGGATGAGCAGTTCTTC
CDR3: CSAQGLADEQFF

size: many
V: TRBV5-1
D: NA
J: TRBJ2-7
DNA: TGCGCCAGCAGCGCCCGGACAGACTACGAGCAGTACTTC
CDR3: CASSARTDYEQYF

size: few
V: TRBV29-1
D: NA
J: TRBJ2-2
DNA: TGCAGCGTGGGACAAAAGGGCCAACCAACGACCACCGGGGAGCTGTTTTTT
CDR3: CSVGQKGQPTTTGELFF

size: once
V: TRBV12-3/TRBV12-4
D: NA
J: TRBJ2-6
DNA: TGTGCCAGCAGTACCTCTGGGGCCAACGTCCTGACTTTC
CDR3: CASSTSGANVLTF

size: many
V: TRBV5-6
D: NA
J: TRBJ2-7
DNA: TGTGCCAGCAGCCCCGGGACATTCTCCTACGAGCAGTACTTC
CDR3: CASSPGTFSYEQYF

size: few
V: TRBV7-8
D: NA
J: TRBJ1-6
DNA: TGTGCCAGCAGCGCCGGACCCTCGGGTAATTCACCCCTCCACTTT
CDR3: CASSAGPSGNSPLHF

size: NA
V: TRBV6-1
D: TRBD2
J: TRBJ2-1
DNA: TGTGCCAGCAGTGCCGTAGCGGGGGCCTTTACTACTAATGAGCAGTTCTTC
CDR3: CASSAVAGAFTTNEQFF

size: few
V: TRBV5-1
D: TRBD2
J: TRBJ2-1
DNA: TGCGCCAGCAGCTTGGCCACTAGCGGGGGGAGTGAGCAGTTCTTC
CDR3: CASSLATSGGSEQFF

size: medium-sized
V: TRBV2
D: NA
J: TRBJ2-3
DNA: TGTGCCAGCAGTGAATGGTCCACAGATACGCAGTATTTT
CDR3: CASSEWSTDTQYF

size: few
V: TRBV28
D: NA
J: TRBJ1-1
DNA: TGTGCCAGCAGCTGGCAGAACACTGAAGCTTTCTTT
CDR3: CASSWQNTEAFF

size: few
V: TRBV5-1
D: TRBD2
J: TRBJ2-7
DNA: TGCGCCAGCAGCTTTCGAGCGGGAGGCTACGAGCAGTACTTC
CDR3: CASSFRAGGYEQYF